This TCR beta chain was observed in a study of blood T cell repertoires in COVID-19. Background on the study: Acute and convalescent COVID-19 samples came from the United States, Italy and Spain.

The V gene lost 3 bases and the J gene lost 1 base, with 9 bases spanning the gap. CDR3 length: 14 amino acids. CDR1 is MDHEN, CDR2 SYDVKM, per germline. In the original analysis: Amplification of reference gene primers provided the estimated nucleated cell counts. Here immunoSEQ multiplex PCR was the method, and the copy in TCRdb shows in-frame clones only, minus some. That table supplies the V and J calls and clone size; D and trimming were determined from the DNA. The table includes over 200,000 clones, 83% detected once. This TCR was sampled from a woman in her twenties or thirties with COVID-19, enrolled during active disease. The V and J genes are TRBV28 and TRBJ1-1, with D tentatively TRBD1 (5 bases). Specimen: peripheral blood. CDR3 DNA: TGTGCCAGCAGTTTCGGCAGGGCGAACACTGAAGCTTTCTTT. This sequence encodes CASSFGRANTEAFF.